Listed here is a single TCR beta chain. The data are from a study of cytomegalovirus exposure and HLA in healthy donors. PCR involved 60 Vbeta and 13 Jbeta primers. Clones were read by immunoSEQ multiplex PCR, and TCRdb kept only the in-frame ones, dropping some. Of approximately 210,000 clones in the sample, 82% were seen once. Germline CDR1 and CDR2: SQVTM and ANQGSEA. The CDR3 consists of 15 residues. V was shortened by 6 bases and J by 5 bases, with 23 bases between the two germline ends. This clonotype was sampled from a man aged 35 to 55 in good health and CMV-seropositive. The rearrangement links TRBV29-1 to TRBJ2-7, with D possibly TRBD2 on 6 matching bases. Sequencing was performed on PBMCs. CDR3 region: CSVAVRLGGTDEQYF. The CDR3, as DNA: TGCAGCGTGGCCGTTAGACTAGGAGGGACGGACGAGCAGTACTTC.